Below are 8 T cell receptor beta chains sequenced from a single sample in a study of OX40 agonist ivuxolimab in advanced cancers. Clones were read by immunoSEQ multiplex PCR, and TCRdb kept only the in-frame ones, dropping some. Here the sample spans roughly 76,000 clones, roughly 82% being singletons. The sample here was CD4+ or CD8+ T cells sorted from blood, taken in a trial of the OX40 agonist ivuxolimab. These receptors were taken from an adult with an advanced solid tumor such as melanoma, head and neck, liver or kidney cancer.

The chain uses TRBV9 and TRBJ1-1, with 7 bases lining up with TRBD1. The V gene end was trimmed by 2 bases and the J gene end by 3 bases; junction bases not matched to a gene: 16. Germline-derived CDR1 and CDR2 are SGDLS and YYNGEE. The CDR3 extends over 18 amino acids. The CDR3 protein is CASSVDSYPTGADTEAFF. The CDR3 coding sequence is TGTGCCAGCAGCGTGGACTCTTACCCAACAGGGGCCGACACTGAAGCTTTCTTT.

The chain couples TRBV29-1 to TRBJ2-4, with D tentatively TRBD1 (6 bases). Germline V gene sequence: CDR1 SQVTM, CDR2 ANQGSEA. Trimming removed 4 bases from V and 6 bases from J, with 16 bases in between. The CDR3 sequence is 14 residues long. The DNA of the CDR3 is TGCAGCGTTGCCCGAAGGCAGGGGTTAAACATTCAGTACTTC. This encodes CSVARRQGLNIQYF.

The chain carries TRBV10-3 and TRBJ1-6; 12 bases fit TRBD1. Germline V gene data show CDR1 as ENHRY and CDR2 as SYGVKD. J was trimmed by 12 bases and V by 0 bases; bases with no gene match: 6. The CDR3 extends over 16 amino acids. The CDR3 here is CAISESGQGARGPLHF. The CDR3 DNA sequence: TGTGCCATCAGTGAGTCGGGACAGGGGGCGAGAGGACCCCTCCACTTT.

The chain recombines TRBV6-5 with TRBJ1-2; D remains unclear. The V and J ends lost 2 bases and 8 bases respectively, with 12 bases between them. Germline values: CDR1 MNHEY, CDR2 SVGAGI. The CDR3 consists of 13 residues. The CDR3: CASSYGRPSGYTF. In DNA, the CDR3 is TGTGCCAGCAGTTACGGCAGGCCGTCCGGCTACACCTTC.

The rearrangement uses TRBV2 and TRBJ1-3; maybe TRBD1 (5 bases). Germline-derived CDR1 and CDR2 are SNHLY and FYNNEI. V shed 0 bases and J shed 4 bases, with 13 bases lying between them. This CDR3 contains 16 residues. The CDR3 DNA is TGTGCCAGCAGTGAAGCGCGTCCGGGGCAAGGAAACACCATATATTTT. Protein sequence: CASSEARPGQGNTIYF.

This clone was seen only a few times. The V gene is TRBV7-9, the J gene TRBJ1-3; no firm D call. Germline V CDR1 and CDR2: SEHNR, FQNEAQ (reference sequence). V was shortened by 3 bases and J by 2 bases, with 8 bases between the two germline ends. The CDR3 has 14 residues. DNA for the CDR3: TGTGCCAGCAGCTTGAGGGCGGCTGGAAACACCATATATTTT. Encoded protein: CASSLRAAGNTIYF.

The CDR3 here is CASSPRQNYGYTF. DNA for the CDR3: TGTGCCAGCAGTCCACGACAGAACTATGGCTACACCTTC. The gene calls are TRBV6-5 and TRBJ1-2; possibly TRBD1 for D (5 bases). This CDR3 has 13 residues. In germline, CDR1 is MNHEY, CDR2 SVGAGI. V lost 5 bases to trimming and J lost 2 bases, with 9 bases between them.

In its sample, this clone was seen a few times. This chain links TRBV6-5 with TRBJ1-6; a weak D match, TRBD1 (5 bases). Trimming stripped 4 bases from V and 2 bases from J, with 12 bases between. The CDR3 is made up of 16 amino acids. Germline CDR1 MNHEY, CDR2 SVGAGI. The DNA of the CDR3 is TGTGCCAGCAGTTGGGACCGACGGACCTATAATTCACCCCTCCACTTT. The encoded protein is CASSWDRRTYNSPLHF.